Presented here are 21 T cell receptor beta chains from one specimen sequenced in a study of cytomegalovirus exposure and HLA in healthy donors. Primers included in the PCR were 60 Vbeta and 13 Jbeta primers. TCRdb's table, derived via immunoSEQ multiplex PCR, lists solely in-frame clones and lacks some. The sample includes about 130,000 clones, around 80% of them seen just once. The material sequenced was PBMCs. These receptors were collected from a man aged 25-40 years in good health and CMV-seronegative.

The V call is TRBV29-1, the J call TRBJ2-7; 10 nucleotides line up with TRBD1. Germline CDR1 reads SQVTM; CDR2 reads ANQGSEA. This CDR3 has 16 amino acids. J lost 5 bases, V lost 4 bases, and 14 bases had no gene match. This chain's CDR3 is CSVVWTGGTMGHEQYF. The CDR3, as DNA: TGCAGCGTTGTGTGGACAGGGGGAACAATGGGACACGAGCAGTACTTC.

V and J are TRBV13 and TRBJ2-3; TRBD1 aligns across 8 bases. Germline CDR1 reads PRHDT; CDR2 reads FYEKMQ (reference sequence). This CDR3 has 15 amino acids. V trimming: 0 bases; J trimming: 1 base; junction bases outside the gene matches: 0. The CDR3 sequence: CASSLGTGGTDTQYF. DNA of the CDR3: TGTGCCAGCAGCTTAGGGACAGGGGGCACAGATACGCAGTATTTT.

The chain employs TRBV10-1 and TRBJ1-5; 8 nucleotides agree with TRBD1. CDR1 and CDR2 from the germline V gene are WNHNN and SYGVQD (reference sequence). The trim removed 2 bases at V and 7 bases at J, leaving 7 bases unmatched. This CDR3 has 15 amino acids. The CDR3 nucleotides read TGCGCCAGCAGTGAGCCCGACAGGGGAGGACAGCCCCAGCATTTT. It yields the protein CASSEPDRGGQPQHF.

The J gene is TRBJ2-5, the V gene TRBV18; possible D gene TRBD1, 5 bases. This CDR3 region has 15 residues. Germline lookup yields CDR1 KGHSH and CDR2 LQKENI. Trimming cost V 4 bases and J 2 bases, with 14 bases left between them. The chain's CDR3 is CASSLYWAGQETQYF. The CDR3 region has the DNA TGTGCCAGCTCACTTTATTGGGCAGGGCAAGAGACCCAGTACTTC.

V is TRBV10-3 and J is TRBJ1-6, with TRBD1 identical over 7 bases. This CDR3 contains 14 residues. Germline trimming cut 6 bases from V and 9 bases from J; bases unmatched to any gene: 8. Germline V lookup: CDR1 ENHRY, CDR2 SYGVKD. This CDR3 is CAISEQGSSSPLHF. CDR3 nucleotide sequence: TGTGCCATCAGCGAACAGGGGAGTAGTTCACCCCTCCACTTT.

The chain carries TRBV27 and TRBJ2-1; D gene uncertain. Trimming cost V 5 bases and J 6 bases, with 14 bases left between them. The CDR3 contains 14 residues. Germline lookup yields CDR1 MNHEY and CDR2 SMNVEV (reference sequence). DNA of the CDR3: TGTGCCAGCAGTGTCAGACTCAGTTCCAATGAGCAGTTCTTC. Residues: CASSVRLSSNEQFF.

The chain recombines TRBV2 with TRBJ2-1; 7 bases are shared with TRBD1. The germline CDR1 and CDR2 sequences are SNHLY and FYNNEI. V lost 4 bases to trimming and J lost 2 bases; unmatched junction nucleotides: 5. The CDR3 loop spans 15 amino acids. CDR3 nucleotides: TGTGCCAGCAGTGCCGACAGGGCAGCCTACAATGAGCAGTTCTTC. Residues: CASSADRAAYNEQFF.

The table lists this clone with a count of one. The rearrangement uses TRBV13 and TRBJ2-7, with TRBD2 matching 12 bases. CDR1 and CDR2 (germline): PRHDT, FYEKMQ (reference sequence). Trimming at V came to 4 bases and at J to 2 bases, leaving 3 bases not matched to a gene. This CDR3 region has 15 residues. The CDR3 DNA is TGTGCCAGCAGCTGGACTAGCGGGAATACCTACGAGCAGTACTTC. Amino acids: CASSWTSGNTYEQYF.

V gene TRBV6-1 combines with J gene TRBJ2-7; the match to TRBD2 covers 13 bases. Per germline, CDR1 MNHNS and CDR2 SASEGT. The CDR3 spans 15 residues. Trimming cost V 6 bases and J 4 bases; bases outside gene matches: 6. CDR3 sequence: CASRLTSGRAYEQYF. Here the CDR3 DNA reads TGTGCCAGCAGGCTAACTAGCGGGAGGGCTTACGAGCAGTACTTC.

Here the CDR3 reads CASSHYFRDRGRQPQHF. The CDR3 DNA sequence: TGCGCCAGCAGCCATTACTTCAGGGACAGGGGGCGTCAGCCCCAGCATTTT. This chain joins TRBV4-1 and TRBJ1-5, with 12 bases that match TRBD1. The V gene end was trimmed by 3 bases and the J gene end by 6 bases; junction bases not matched to a gene: 9. This CDR3 region has 17 residues. Germline V lookup: CDR1 MGHRA, CDR2 YSYEKL.

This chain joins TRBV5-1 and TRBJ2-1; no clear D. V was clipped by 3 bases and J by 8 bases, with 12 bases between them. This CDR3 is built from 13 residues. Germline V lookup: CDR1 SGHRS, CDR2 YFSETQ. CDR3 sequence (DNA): TGCGCCAGCAGCTCCACCGACACTTATGAGCAGTTCTTC. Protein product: CASSSTDTYEQFF.

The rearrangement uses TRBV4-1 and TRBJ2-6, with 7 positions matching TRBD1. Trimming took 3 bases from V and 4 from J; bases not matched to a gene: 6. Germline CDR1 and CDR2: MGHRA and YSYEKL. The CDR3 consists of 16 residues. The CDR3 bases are TGCGCCAGCAGCCACCTCCAGGGGGTCGGGGCCAACGTCCTGACTTTC. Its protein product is CASSHLQGVGANVLTF.

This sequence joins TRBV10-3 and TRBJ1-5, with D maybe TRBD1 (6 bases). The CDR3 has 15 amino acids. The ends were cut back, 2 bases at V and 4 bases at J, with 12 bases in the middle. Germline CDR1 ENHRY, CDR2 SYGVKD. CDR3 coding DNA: TGTGCCATCAGTGAGAGAGGGGGAGGGAATCAGCCCCAGCATTTT. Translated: CAISERGGGNQPQHF.

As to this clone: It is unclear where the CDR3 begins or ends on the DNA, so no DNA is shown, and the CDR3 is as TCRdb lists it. CDR3 protein: CASSSSGHGYNEQFF. The rearrangement uses TRBV28 and TRBJ2-1; the tabulated D call, TRBD1, remains unverified against the DNA. 15 amino acids form the CDR3, both terminal residues included. Germline lookup yields CDR1 MDHEN and CDR2 SYDVKM.

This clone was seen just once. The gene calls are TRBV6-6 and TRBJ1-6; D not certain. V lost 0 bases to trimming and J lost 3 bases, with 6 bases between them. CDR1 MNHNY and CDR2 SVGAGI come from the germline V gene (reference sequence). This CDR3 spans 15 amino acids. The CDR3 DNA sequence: TGTGCCAGCAGTTACTCGAGGGACTATAATTCACCCCTCCACTTT. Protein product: CASSYSRDYNSPLHF.

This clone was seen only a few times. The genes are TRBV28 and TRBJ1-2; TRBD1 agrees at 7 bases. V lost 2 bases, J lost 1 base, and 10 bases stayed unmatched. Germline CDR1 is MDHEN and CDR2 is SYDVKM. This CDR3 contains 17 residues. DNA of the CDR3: TGTGCCAGCAGTTTAGGGGCAGGGGGGCCCCTTAACTATGGCTACACCTTC. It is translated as CASSLGAGGPLNYGYTF.

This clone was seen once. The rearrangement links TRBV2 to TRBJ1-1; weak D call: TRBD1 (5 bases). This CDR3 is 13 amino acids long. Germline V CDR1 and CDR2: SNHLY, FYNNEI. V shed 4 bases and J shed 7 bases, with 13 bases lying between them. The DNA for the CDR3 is TGTGCCAGCAGTGTCCAGGGTACAGGTGAAGCTTTCTTT. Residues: CASSVQGTGEAFF.

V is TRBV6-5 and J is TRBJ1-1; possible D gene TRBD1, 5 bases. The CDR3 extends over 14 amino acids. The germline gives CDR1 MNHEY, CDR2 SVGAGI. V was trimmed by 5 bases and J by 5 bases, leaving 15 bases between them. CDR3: CASSLPGEGTEAFF. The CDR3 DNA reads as TGTGCCAGCAGTCTACCGGGGGAAGGAACTGAAGCTTTCTTT.

The DNA for the CDR3 is TGTGCCTGGAGCGGGGTAGCGGGAGTGGACGAGCAGTACTTC. It codes for CAWSGVAGVDEQYF. The J gene is TRBJ2-7, the V gene TRBV30; 9 bases are shared with TRBD2. Germline CDR1 reads GTSNPN; CDR2 reads SVGIG (reference sequence). There are 14 residues in the CDR3. J lost 5 bases, V lost 3 bases, and 8 bases had no gene match.

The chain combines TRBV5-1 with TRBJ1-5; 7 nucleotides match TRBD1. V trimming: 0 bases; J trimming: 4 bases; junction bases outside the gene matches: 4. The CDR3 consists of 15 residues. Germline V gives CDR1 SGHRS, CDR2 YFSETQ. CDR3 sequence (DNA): TGCGCCAGCAGCTTGGCGGGACAGCGTAATCAGCCCCAGCATTTT. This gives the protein CASSLAGQRNQPQHF. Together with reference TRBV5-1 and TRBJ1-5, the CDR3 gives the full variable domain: KAGVTQTPRYLIKTRGQQVTLSCSPISGHRSVSWYQQTPGQGLQFLFEYFSETQRNKGNFPGRFSGRQFSNSRSEMNVSTLELGDSALYLCASSLAGQRNQPQHFGDGTRLSIL.

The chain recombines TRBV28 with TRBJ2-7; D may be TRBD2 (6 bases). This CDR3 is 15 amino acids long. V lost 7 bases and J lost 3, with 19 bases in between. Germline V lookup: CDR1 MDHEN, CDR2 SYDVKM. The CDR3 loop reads CASNALPTRDYEQYF. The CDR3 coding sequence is TGTGCCAGCAACGCTCTACCGACTAGAGACTACGAGCAGTACTTC. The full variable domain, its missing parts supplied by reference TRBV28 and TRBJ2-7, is DVKVTQSSRYLVKRTGEKVFLECVQDMDHENMFWYRQDPGLGLRLIYFSYDVKMKEKGDIPEGYSVSREKKERFSLILESASTNQTSMYLCASNALPTRDYEQYFGPGTRLTVT.